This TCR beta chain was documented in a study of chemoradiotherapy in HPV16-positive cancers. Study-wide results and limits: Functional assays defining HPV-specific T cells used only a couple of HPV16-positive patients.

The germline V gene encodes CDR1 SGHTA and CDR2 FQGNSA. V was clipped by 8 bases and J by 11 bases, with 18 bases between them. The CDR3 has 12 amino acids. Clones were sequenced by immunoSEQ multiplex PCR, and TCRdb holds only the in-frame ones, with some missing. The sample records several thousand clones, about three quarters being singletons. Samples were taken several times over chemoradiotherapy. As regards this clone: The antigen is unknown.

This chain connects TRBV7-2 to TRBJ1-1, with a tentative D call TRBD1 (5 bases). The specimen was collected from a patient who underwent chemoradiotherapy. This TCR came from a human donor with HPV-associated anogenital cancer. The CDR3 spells CASWGDGLTAFF. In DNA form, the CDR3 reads TGTGCCAGCTGGGGCGACGGCTTAACGGCTTTCTTT.